A selection of T cell receptor beta chains follows, all from one sample in a study of cytomegalovirus exposure and HLA in healthy donors. Some clones are missing from TCRdb's copy, which holds only in-frame ones; the method was immunoSEQ multiplex PCR. The sample has about 91,000 clones, 60% to 65% seen once. The sequencing input was PBMCs. The source of these receptors is a human donor in good health. CDR3s leave out the opening cysteine and the closing phenylalanine or tryptophan. The size field is filled for only some rows; it gives once, few, many or a size class.

v_call	clone_size	cdr3_aa
TRBV7-3	NA	ASSSGAGGIQETQY
TRBV27	NA	ASSLYRGIQTYEQY
TRBV2	NA	ASSEAGGIGTEAF
TRBV6-1	few	ASTRVPENTEAF
TRBV9	NA	ASSPKGAEYNEQF
TRBV18	NA	ASSPPEGMFNQPQH
TRBV5-1	NA	ASSSGQGMGIGETQY
TRBV7-2	NA	ASSGTLQETQY
TRBV7-9	NA	ASSLAQGAYGYT
TRBV7-2	NA	ASSFSTGQDGYT
TRBV5-4	few	ASSPDRDRGYT
TRBV5-5	few	ASSLAGGQGNEKLF
TRBV29-1	few	SVAGTSGFSDEQF
TRBV7-9	few	ASSSGGISYGYT
TRBV7-2	NA	ASSRIGVSFGNTIY
TRBV7-2	few	ASSFASYRGTEAF
TRBV19	few	ASSIHAGADTQY
TRBV9	NA	ASSVASGGAGDTQY
TRBV7-9	few	ASSLEGGNNEQF
TRBV7-2	NA	ASSQNFGSPLH
TRBV2	NA	ASSVERGSTGELF
TRBV6-5	NA	ASSYKGGAGGYT
TRBV18	NA	ATKQGAQETQY
TRBV27	NA	ASSPRPTSGGARSTGELF
TRBV9	few	ASSVDDLHSGNTIY
TRBV7-7	NA	ASSLTGTGDTQY
TRBV14	few	ASSPQTAGTPNEKLF
TRBV7-3	NA	ASSLRERGAPYEQY
TRBV10-3	NA	AISVLFGQGNTEAF
TRBV7-9	NA	ASSFSATNEKLF
TRBV27	few	ASSLWGNYGYT
TRBV18	NA	ASSPPGQGDFGYGYT
TRBV5-4	NA	ASSLQGAPGQY
TRBV28	few	ASRLGGGEAF
TRBV19	NA	ASSPGPSSNQPQH
TRBV19	few	ASSIVGLDTQY
TRBV23-1	few	ASSQSRQGKHEQY
TRBV4-3	NA	ASSQEYGQGAELMVYEQY
TRBV4-3	once	ASSEQGAGAQY
TRBV11-3	NA	ASSPSGETYEQY
TRBV27	NA	ASSLAGQPYFGYGYT
TRBV9	NA	ASSVAPDRDTEAF
TRBV19	NA	ASSIGGLANEQF
TRBV27	NA	ANPAEDRDGNTIY
TRBV7-9	once	ASSQDRVSYEQY
TRBV7-2	NA	ASSLGWGPSYEQY
TRBV19	once	ASSGSGTGTSNYGYT
TRBV10-3	NA	ATSNPGANTEAF
TRBV9	NA	ASAPTTGIPLNYGYT
TRBV30	NA	AWSLGQGTNEKLF
TRBV11-2	few	ASSLGRSGANVLT
TRBV18	few	ASSPSQGQGFFQPQH
TRBV4-1	few	ASSHNTVNTEAF
TRBV19	NA	ASSIVGQENTEAF
TRBV5-4	NA	ASSLGTSGGNNEQF
TRBV5-1	NA	ASSLAGAPDQPQH
TRBV5-8	NA	ASSLASEGEQY
TRBV7-2	NA	ASSLFRGTEAF
TRBV19	NA	ASSRGAFGLH